A single sample is the source of the 3 T cell receptor beta chains below, sequenced in a study of beta chain features in type 1 diabetes (dated by TCRdb to 2016 to 2018). Library preparation used the immunoSEQ multiplex PCR assay. All of the isolated RNA was reverse transcribed with the High Capacity cDNA Reverse Transcription Kit, so expressed TCRB transcripts were sequenced. TCRdb stores this immuneACCESS table with in-frame sequences only. Part of the clones is absent; in the studies checked, under half of the shortfall reflects unresolved V genes, and no reason is known for the rest. In this sample the table shows 350,000 to 450,000 clones, approximately 15% of which occur a single time. The ten most abundant clones make up more than 0.015% of the sample. The sample comprised naive CD4+ T cells from blood. Read against the paper, the sample's cell subset or site label means: true naive CD4+ T cells. The receptors were gathered from a woman between 18 and 29 years old in good health.

This clone showed up just a few times. The chain's CDR3 is CASSDRDRDQPQHF. The DNA of the CDR3 is TGTGCCAGCAGCGACCGGGACAGAGATCAGCCCCAGCATTTT. V and J are TRBV7-2 and TRBJ1-5; 7 bases line up with TRBD1. Unmatched junction bases numbered 6, after V lost 5 bases and J lost 5 bases. The CDR3 runs 14 residues. CDR1 is SGHTA and CDR2 is FQGNSA in the germline V gene. Supplemented by reference TRBV7-2 and TRBJ1-5, the full variable domain reads GAGVSQSPSNKVTEKGKDVELRCDPISGHTALYWYRQSLGQGLEFLIYFQGNSAPDKSGLPSDRFSAERTGGSVSTLTIQRTQQEDSAVYLCASSDRDRDQPQHFGDGTRLSIL.

This clone was counted a few times. The J gene is TRBJ2-1, the V gene TRBV5-4, with D unresolved. The ends were cut back, 2 bases at V and 0 bases at J, with 6 bases in the middle. Germline CDR1 reads SGHNT; CDR2 reads YYREEE (reference sequence). CDR3 length: 14 amino acids. The chain's CDR3 is CASSFASSYNEQFF. In DNA, the CDR3 is TGTGCCAGCAGCTTCGCCAGCTCCTACAATGAGCAGTTCTTC.

This clone was counted a few times. The chain combines TRBV30 with TRBJ1-1; the D gene is possibly TRBD1 (6 bases). The V gene lost 2 bases and the J gene lost 0 bases, with 7 bases spanning the gap. CDR3 size: 13 residues. Germline V CDR1 and CDR2: GTSNPN, SVGIG (reference sequence). In DNA, the CDR3 is TGTGCCTGGAGTAACAGGGTGAACACTGAAGCTTTCTTT. Its translation: CAWSNRVNTEAFF.